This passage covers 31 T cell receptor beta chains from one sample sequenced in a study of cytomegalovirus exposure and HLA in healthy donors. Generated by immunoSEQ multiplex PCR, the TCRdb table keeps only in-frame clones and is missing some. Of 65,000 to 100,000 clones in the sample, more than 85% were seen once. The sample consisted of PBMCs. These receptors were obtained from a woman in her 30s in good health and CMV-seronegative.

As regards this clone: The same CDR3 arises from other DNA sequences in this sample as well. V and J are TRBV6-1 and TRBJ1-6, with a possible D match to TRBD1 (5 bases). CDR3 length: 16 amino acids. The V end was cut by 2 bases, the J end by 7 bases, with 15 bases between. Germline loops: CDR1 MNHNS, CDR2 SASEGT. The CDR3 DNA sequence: TGTGCCAGCAGTGAAAGGGGTCGGGGGGGGAATTCACCCCTCCACTTT. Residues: CASSERGRGGNSPLHF.

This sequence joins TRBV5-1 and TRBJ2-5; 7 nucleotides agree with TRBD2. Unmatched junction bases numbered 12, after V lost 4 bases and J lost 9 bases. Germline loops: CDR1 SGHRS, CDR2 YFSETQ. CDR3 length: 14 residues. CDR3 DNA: TGCGCCAGCAGCCCTCTAGCGGAAGTGGGGGCCCAGTACTTC. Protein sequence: CASSPLAEVGAQYF.

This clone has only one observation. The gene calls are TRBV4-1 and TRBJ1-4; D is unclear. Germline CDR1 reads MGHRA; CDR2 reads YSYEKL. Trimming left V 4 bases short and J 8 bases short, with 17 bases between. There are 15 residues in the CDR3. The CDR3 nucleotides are TGCGCCAGCAGCCTAAATTCGGGGAGTGGGGAAAAACTGTTTTTT. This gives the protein CASSLNSGSGEKLFF.

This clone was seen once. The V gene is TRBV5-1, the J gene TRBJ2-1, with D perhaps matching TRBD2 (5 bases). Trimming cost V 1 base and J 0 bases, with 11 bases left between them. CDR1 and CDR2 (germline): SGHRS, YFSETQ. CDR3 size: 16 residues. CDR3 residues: CASSLRGGFSYNEQFF. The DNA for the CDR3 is TGCGCCAGCAGCTTGCGGGGTGGTTTCTCCTACAATGAGCAGTTCTTC.

The CDR3 bases are TGCGCCAGCAGCTCCAGGGACAATCGGCAAACTAATGAAAAACTGTTTTTT. It specifies CASSSRDNRQTNEKLFF. V and J are TRBV5-1 and TRBJ1-4; D possibly corresponds to TRBD1 (6 bases). The CDR3 has 17 residues. V shed 3 bases and J shed 1 base, with 16 bases lying between them. Germline V CDR1 and CDR2: SGHRS, YFSETQ.

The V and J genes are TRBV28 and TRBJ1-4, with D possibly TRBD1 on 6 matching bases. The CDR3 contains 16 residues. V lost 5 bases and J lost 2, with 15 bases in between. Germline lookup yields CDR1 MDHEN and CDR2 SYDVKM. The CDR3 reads CASSIRGLGTNEKLFF. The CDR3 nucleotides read TGTGCCAGCAGTATCAGGGGCCTAGGCACTAATGAAAAACTGTTTTTT.

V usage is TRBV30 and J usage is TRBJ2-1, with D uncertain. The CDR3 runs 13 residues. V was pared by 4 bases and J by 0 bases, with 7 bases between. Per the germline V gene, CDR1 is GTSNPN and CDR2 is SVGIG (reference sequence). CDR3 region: CAWTVNSYNEQFF. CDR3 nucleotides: TGTGCCTGGACGGTTAACTCCTACAATGAGCAGTTCTTC.

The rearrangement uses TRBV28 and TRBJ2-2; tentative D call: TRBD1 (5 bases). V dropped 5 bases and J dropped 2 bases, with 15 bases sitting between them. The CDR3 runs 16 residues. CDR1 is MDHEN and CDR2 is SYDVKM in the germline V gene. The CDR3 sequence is CASSPRPTVNTGELFF. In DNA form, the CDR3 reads TGTGCCAGCAGTCCCCGACCGACAGTAAACACCGGGGAGCTGTTTTTT.

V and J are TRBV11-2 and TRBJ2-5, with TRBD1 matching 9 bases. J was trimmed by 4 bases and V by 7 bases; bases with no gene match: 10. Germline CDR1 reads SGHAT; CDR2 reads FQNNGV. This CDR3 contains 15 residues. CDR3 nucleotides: TGTGCCAGCAAGATAACAGGGGGCGTCGGAGAGACCCAGTACTTC. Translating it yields CASKITGGVGETQYF.

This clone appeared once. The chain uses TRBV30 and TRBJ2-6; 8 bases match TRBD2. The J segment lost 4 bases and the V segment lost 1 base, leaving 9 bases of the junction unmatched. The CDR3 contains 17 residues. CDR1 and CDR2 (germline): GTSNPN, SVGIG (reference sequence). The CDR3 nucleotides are TGTGCCTGGAGTGCGGGGACCGGGGGGGCGGGGGCCAACGTCCTGACTTTC. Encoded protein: CAWSAGTGGAGANVLTF.

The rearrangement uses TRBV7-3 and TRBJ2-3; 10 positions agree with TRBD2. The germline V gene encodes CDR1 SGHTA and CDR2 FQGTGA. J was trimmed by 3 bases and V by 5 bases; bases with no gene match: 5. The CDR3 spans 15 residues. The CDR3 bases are TGTGCCAGCAGCGAAGCGGGGGGGCCAACAGATACGCAGTATTTT. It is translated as CASSEAGGPTDTQYF.

CDR3 in amino acids: CASSLDKWGQGANETQYF. CDR3 nucleotides: TGTGCCAGCAGCTTAGATAAGTGGGGGCAGGGGGCGAATGAGACCCAGTACTTC. This rearrangement joins TRBV11-3 to TRBJ2-5, with 8 nucleotides matching TRBD1. Unmatched junction bases numbered 14, after V lost 0 bases and J lost 5 bases. The germline CDR1 and CDR2 sequences are SGHNT and YENEEA. The length of the CDR3 is 18 residues.

For the CDR3, the DNA is TGTGCCAGTAGTATAGCAGGGGCAGGAAATCAGCCCCAGCATTTT. It specifies CASSIAGAGNQPQHF. V usage is TRBV19 and J usage is TRBJ1-5; D may be TRBD1 (6 bases). Germline-derived CDR1 and CDR2 are LNHDA and SQIVND (reference sequence). The CDR3 is made up of 15 amino acids. Between the trimmed V and J ends, which lost 1 base and 4 bases, there was a span of 11 bases.

The CDR3 DNA sequence: TGTGCCAGCACTGGGACACCAAACACTGAAGCTTTCTTT. It specifies CASTGTPNTEAFF. The rearrangement uses TRBV6-5 and TRBJ1-1; D may be TRBD1 (6 bases). The CDR3 has 13 residues. The germline V and J ends were trimmed by 7 bases and 2 bases, with 11 bases remaining between them. Germline V lookup: CDR1 MNHEY, CDR2 SVGAGI.

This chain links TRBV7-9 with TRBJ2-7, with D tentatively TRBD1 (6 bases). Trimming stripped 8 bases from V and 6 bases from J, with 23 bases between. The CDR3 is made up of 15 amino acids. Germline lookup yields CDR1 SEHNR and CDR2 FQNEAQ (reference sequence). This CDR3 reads CASGLYDLQGREQYF. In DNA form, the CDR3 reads TGTGCCAGCGGCCTATACGACCTACAGGGTCGCGAGCAGTACTTC. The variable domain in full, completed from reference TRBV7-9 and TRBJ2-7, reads DTGVSQNPRHKITKRGQNVTFRCDPISEHNRLYWYRQTLGQGPEFLTYFQNEAQLEKSRLLSDRFSAERPKGSFSTLEIQRTEQGDSAMYLCASGLYDLQGREQYFGPGTRLTVT.

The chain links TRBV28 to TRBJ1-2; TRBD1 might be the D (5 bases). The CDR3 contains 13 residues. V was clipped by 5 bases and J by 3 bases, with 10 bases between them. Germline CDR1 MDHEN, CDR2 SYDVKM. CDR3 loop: CASSVEQDYGYTF. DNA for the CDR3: TGTGCCAGCAGTGTCGAACAGGACTATGGCTACACCTTC.

The CDR3 is CASSQDRTGSDEQYF. The CDR3 DNA is TGCGCCAGCAGCCAAGATCGCACAGGGAGCGACGAGCAGTACTTC. The chain has TRBV4-1 and TRBJ2-7, with D perhaps TRBD1 (6 bases). V lost 0 bases and J 5 bases, leaving 14 bases between the germline ends. The CDR3 spans 15 residues. CDR1 and CDR2 (germline): MGHRA, YSYEKL.

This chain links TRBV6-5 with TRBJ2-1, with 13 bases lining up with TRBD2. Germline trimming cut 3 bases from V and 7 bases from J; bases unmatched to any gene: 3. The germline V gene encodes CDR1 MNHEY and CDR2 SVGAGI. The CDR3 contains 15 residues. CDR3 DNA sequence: TGTGCCAGCAGTTATAGGACTAGCGGGGGAAATGAGCAGTTCTTC. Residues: CASSYRTSGGNEQFF.

The chain's CDR3 is CASSLMATQETQYF. CDR3 in DNA: TGTGCCAGCAGCTTAATGGCGACACAAGAGACCCAGTACTTC. This chain joins TRBV7-2 and TRBJ2-5; D is unclear. V was clipped by 2 bases and J by 2 bases, with 9 bases between them. Germline loops: CDR1 SGHTA, CDR2 FQGNSA. This CDR3 is 14 amino acids long.

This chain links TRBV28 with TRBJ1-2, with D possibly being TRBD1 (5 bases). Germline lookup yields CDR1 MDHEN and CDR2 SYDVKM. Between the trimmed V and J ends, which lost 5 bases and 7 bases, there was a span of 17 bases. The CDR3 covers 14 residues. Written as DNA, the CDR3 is TGTGCCAGCAGTATGCTCACGTTGGGGGGTGGCTACACCTTC. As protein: CASSMLTLGGGYTF.

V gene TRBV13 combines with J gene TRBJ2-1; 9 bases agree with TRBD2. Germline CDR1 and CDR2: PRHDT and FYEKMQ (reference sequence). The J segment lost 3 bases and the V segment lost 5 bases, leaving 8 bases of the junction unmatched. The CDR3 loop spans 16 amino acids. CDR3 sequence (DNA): TGTGCCAGCAGCACCGTAGCGGGAGAGGGCTACAATGAGCAGTTCTTC. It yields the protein CASSTVAGEGYNEQFF.

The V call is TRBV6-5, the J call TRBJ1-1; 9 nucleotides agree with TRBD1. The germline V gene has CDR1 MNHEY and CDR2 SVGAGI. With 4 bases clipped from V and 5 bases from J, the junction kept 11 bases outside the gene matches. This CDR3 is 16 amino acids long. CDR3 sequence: CASSSTDRGLRTEAFF. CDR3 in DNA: TGTGCCAGCAGTTCAACGGACAGGGGTTTGAGAACTGAAGCTTTCTTT.

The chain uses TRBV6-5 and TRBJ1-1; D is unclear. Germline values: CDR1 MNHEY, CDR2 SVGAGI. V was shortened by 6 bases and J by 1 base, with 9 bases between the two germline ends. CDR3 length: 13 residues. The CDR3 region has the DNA TGTGCCAGCAGACCCAGGTGGAACACTGAAGCTTTCTTT. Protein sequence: CASRPRWNTEAFF.

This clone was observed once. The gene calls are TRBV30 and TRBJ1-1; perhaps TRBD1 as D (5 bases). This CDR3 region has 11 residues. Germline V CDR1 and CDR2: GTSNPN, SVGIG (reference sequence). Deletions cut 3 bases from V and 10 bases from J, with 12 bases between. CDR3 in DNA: TGTGCCTGGAGACAGGAGCTGGGAGCTTTCTTT. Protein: CAWRQELGAFF.

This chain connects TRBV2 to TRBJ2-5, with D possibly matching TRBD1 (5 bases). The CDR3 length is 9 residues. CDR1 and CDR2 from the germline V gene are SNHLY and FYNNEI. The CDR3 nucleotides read TGTGAGGGGAAGGAGACCCAGTACTTC. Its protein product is CEGKETQYF.

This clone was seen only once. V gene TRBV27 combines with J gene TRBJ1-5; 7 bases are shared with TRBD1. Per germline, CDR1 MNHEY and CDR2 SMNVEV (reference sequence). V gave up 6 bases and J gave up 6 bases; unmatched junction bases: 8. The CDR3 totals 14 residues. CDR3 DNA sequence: TGTGCCAGCAGCATCCAGGGGGGAGGTCAGCCCCAGCATTTT. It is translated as CASSIQGGGQPQHF.

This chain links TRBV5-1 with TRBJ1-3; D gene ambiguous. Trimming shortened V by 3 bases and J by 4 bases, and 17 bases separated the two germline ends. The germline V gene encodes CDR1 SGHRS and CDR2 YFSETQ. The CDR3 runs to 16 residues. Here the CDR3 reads CASSSDFTLIGNTIYF. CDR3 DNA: TGCGCCAGCAGCTCAGACTTTACACTAATCGGAAACACCATATATTTT.

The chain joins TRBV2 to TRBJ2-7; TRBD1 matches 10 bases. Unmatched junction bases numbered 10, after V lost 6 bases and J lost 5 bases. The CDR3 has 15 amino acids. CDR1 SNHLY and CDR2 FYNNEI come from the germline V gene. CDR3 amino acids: CASSQQTGGVDEQYF. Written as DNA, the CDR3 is TGTGCCAGCAGCCAACAGACAGGGGGCGTCGACGAGCAGTACTTC.

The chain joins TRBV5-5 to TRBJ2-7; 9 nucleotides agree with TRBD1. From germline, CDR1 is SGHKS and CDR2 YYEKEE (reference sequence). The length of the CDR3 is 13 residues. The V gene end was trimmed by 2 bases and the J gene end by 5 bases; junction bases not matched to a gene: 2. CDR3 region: CASSLRQGDEQYF. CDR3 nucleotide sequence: TGTGCCAGCAGCTTAAGACAGGGGGACGAGCAGTACTTC.

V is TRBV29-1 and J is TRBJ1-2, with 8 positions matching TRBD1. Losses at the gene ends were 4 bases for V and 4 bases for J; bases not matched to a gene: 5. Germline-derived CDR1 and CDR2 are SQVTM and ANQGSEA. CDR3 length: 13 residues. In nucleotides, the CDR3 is TGCAGCGTTGCAGGGGGCCGGGGCTATGGCTACACCTTC. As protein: CSVAGGRGYGYTF.

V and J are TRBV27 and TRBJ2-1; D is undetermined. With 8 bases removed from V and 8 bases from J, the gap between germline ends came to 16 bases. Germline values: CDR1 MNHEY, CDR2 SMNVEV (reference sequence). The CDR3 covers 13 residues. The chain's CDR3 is CASCDGFLDEQFF. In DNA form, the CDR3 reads TGTGCCAGCTGCGATGGTTTTTTGGATGAGCAGTTCTTC.